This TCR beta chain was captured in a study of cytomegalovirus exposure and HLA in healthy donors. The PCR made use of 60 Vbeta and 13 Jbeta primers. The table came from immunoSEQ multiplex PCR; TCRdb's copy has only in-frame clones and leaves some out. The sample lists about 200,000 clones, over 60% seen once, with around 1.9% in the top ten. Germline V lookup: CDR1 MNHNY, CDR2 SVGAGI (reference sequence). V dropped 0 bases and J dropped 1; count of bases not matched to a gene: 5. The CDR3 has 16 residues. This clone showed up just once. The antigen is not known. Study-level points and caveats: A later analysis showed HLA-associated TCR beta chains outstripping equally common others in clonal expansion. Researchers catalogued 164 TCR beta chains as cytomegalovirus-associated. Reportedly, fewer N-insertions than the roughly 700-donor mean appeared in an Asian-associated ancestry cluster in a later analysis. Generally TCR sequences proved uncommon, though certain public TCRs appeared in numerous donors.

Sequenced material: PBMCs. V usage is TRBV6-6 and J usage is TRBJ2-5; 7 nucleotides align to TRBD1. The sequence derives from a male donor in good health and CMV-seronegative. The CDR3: CASSYSGTASQETQYF. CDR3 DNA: TGTGCCAGCAGTTACTCCGGGACAGCGTCCCAAGAGACCCAGTACTTC.